This is a list of T cell receptor beta chains from one sample in a study of technical replicates of blood from a few donors. This table comes from immunoSEQ multiplex PCR, and its TCRdb copy is limited to in-frame clones, with some not included. Of tens of thousands of clones in the sample, 93% are singletons; the top ten hold approximately 0.25%. Sequencing was carried out using T cells isolated from PBMCs. The origin of the receptors is a human donor in good health. Each CDR3 is given with its conserved first and last residue. Fields, in order: V gene, D gene, clone size, J gene, CDR3 protein, CDR3 DNA. D genes are given only for firm matches. Clone size, where shown, is once, few, many, or a class for clones that have expanded.

V gene: TRBV9; D gene: .; clone size: .; J gene: TRBJ1-1; CDR3 protein: CASSEGQRLNTEAFF; CDR3 DNA: TGTGCCAGCAGCGAGGGACAAAGATTGAACACTGAAGCTTTCTTT
V gene: TRBV28; D gene: .; clone size: .; J gene: TRBJ1-1; CDR3 protein: CASGTAGLNTEAFF; CDR3 DNA: TGTGCCAGCGGTACCGCGGGGTTGAACACTGAAGCTTTCTTT
V gene: TRBV5-1; D gene: TRBD1; clone size: .; J gene: TRBJ1-2; CDR3 protein: CASSSDRTNYGYTF; CDR3 DNA: TGCGCCAGCAGCTCGGACAGGACCAACTATGGCTACACCTTC
V gene: TRBV7-6; D gene: TRBD2; clone size: .; J gene: TRBJ2-2; CDR3 protein: CASSRGLAGATGELFF; CDR3 DNA: TGTGCCAGCAGCCGAGGACTAGCGGGCGCCACCGGGGAGCTGTTTTTT
V gene: TRBV14; D gene: .; clone size: .; J gene: TRBJ2-3; CDR3 protein: CASSQDWASTDTQYF; CDR3 DNA: TGTGCCAGCAGCCAAGATTGGGCCAGCACAGATACGCAGTATTTT
V gene: TRBV7-9; D gene: TRBD1; clone size: .; J gene: TRBJ2-1; CDR3 protein: CASSPSAARQGAWYNEQFF; CDR3 DNA: TGTGCCAGCAGCCCCTCGGCCGCGCGACAGGGGGCCTGGTACAATGAGCAGTTCTTC
V gene: TRBV29-1; D gene: .; clone size: once; J gene: TRBJ2-1; CDR3 protein: CSVGVGRYNEQFF; CDR3 DNA: TGCAGCGTTGGTGTCGGTCGCTACAATGAGCAGTTCTTC
V gene: TRBV11-3; D gene: .; clone size: .; J gene: TRBJ1-6; CDR3 protein: CASSLGLGGGSPLHF; CDR3 DNA: TGTGCCAGCAGCTTAGGTCTTGGAGGAGGGTCACCCCTCCACTTT
V gene: TRBV7-2; D gene: .; clone size: .; J gene: TRBJ2-2; CDR3 protein: CASSLYTGELFF; CDR3 DNA: TGTGCCAGCAGCTTATATACCGGGGAGCTGTTTTTT
V gene: TRBV6-5; D gene: TRBD2; clone size: .; J gene: TRBJ2-1; CDR3 protein: CASFSRRLAGNEQFF; CDR3 DNA: TGTGCCAGCTTCTCCCGGCGTCTAGCGGGGAATGAGCAGTTCTTC
V gene: TRBV6-5; D gene: .; clone size: .; J gene: TRBJ1-6; CDR3 protein: CASSYFSGGNSPLHF; CDR3 DNA: TGTGCCAGCAGCTATTTTTCGGGGGGGAATTCACCCCTCCACTTT
V gene: TRBV5-1; D gene: TRBD1; clone size: once; J gene: TRBJ1-5; CDR3 protein: CASSLGGGTGNQPQHF; CDR3 DNA: TGCGCCAGCAGCTTGGGAGGGGGGACAGGCAATCAGCCCCAGCATTTT
V gene: TRBV5-4; D gene: .; clone size: .; J gene: TRBJ2-1; CDR3 protein: CASSFPSNEQFF; CDR3 DNA: TGTGCCAGCAGCTTTCCGAGCAATGAGCAGTTCTTC
V gene: TRBV2; D gene: TRBD1; clone size: once; J gene: TRBJ2-2; CDR3 protein: CASRGQGAAGELFF; CDR3 DNA: TGTGCCAGCAGGGGACAGGGGGCCGCCGGGGAGCTGTTTTTT
V gene: TRBV5-1; D gene: .; clone size: .; J gene: TRBJ1-2; CDR3 protein: CASSLAGRGGYTF; CDR3 DNA: TGCGCCAGCAGCTTGGCAGGGAGGGGTGGCTACACCTTC
V gene: TRBV7-2; D gene: .; clone size: .; J gene: TRBJ2-1; CDR3 protein: CASSPVNEQFF; CDR3 DNA: TGTGCCAGCAGCCCGGTGAATGAGCAGTTCTTC
V gene: TRBV18; D gene: .; clone size: .; J gene: TRBJ1-1; CDR3 protein: CASSPPAREEAFF; CDR3 DNA: TGTGCCAGCTCACCACCAGCGAGAGAAGAAGCTTTCTTT
V gene: TRBV9; D gene: .; clone size: .; J gene: TRBJ2-1; CDR3 protein: CASSVAEGGPREQFF; CDR3 DNA: TGTGCCAGCAGCGTAGCCGAGGGGGGGCCAAGGGAGCAGTTCTTC
V gene: TRBV4-1; D gene: .; clone size: .; J gene: TRBJ2-7; CDR3 protein: CASSQEGSGYEQYF; CDR3 DNA: TGCGCCAGCAGCCAAGAGGGGAGCGGTTACGAGCAGTACTTC
V gene: TRBV28; D gene: .; clone size: .; J gene: TRBJ2-7; CDR3 protein: CASRAGSYEQYF; CDR3 DNA: TGTGCCAGCAGGGCCGGGTCCTACGAGCAGTACTTC
V gene: TRBV9; D gene: .; clone size: .; J gene: TRBJ2-7; CDR3 protein: CASSVKGGAYEQYF; CDR3 DNA: TGTGCCAGCAGCGTTAAGGGGGGGGCCTACGAGCAGTACTTC
V gene: TRBV7-9; D gene: TRBD2; clone size: .; J gene: TRBJ2-5; CDR3 protein: CASSLSSGETQYF; CDR3 DNA: TGTGCCAGCAGCTTATCTAGCGGGGAGACCCAGTACTTC
V gene: TRBV28; D gene: TRBD1; clone size: .; J gene: TRBJ2-7; CDR3 protein: CASSLGTGTPYEQYF; CDR3 DNA: TGTGCCAGCAGTTTAGGGACAGGGACTCCCTACGAGCAGTACTTC
V gene: TRBV10-1; D gene: TRBD2; clone size: .; J gene: TRBJ2-7; CDR3 protein: CASSESLAGEQYF; CDR3 DNA: TGCGCCAGCAGTGAGTCTCTAGCGGGTGAGCAGTACTTC
V gene: TRBV6-1; D gene: .; clone size: .; J gene: TRBJ1-4; CDR3 protein: CASSRDNNNEKLFF; CDR3 DNA: TGTGCCAGCAGCCGGGACAACAATAATGAAAAACTGTTTTTT
V gene: TRBV15; D gene: TRBD2; clone size: .; J gene: TRBJ2-5; CDR3 protein: CATSRVRSGVPQETQYF; CDR3 DNA: TGTGCCACCAGCAGAGTCCGCAGCGGGGTTCCCCAAGAGACCCAGTACTTC
V gene: TRBV19; D gene: .; clone size: .; J gene: TRBJ2-3; CDR3 protein: CASSIPLDSNTDTQYF; CDR3 DNA: TGTGCCAGTAGTATCCCCCTGGACTCAAACACAGATACGCAGTATTTT
V gene: TRBV18; D gene: TRBD1; clone size: .; J gene: TRBJ1-6; CDR3 protein: CASSPGQGNSPLHF; CDR3 DNA: TGTGCCAGCTCACCGGGACAGGGGAATTCACCCCTCCACTTT
V gene: TRBV9; D gene: TRBD2; clone size: .; J gene: TRBJ2-2; CDR3 protein: CASSGRLAPGELFF; CDR3 DNA: TGTGCCAGCAGCGGCAGACTAGCGCCCGGGGAGCTGTTTTTT
V gene: TRBV30; D gene: .; clone size: once; J gene: TRBJ1-3; CDR3 protein: CAWSVQGNSGNTIYF; CDR3 DNA: TGTGCCTGGAGTGTTCAGGGGAACTCTGGAAACACCATATATTTT
V gene: TRBV4-1; D gene: .; clone size: few; J gene: TRBJ1-1; CDR3 protein: CASSQGLFRSTEAFF; CDR3 DNA: TGCGCCAGCAGCCAAGGTCTCTTTAGGAGCACTGAAGCTTTCTTT
V gene: TRBV7-9; D gene: .; clone size: .; J gene: TRBJ1-1; CDR3 protein: CASSPTGEGEAFF; CDR3 DNA: TGTGCCAGCAGCCCTACCGGGGAGGGTGAAGCTTTCTTT
V gene: TRBV1; D gene: .; clone size: .; J gene: TRBJ2-7; CDR3 protein: CTSGLLSGREGEDEQYF; CDR3 DNA: TGCACCAGCGGGCTCCTCTCAGGGCGGGAGGGCGAGGACGAGCAGTACTTC
V gene: TRBV6-5; D gene: .; clone size: .; J gene: TRBJ2-1; CDR3 protein: CASSLAGVGVEQFF; CDR3 DNA: TGTGCCAGCAGCTTAGCAGGGGTGGGGGTTGAGCAGTTCTTC
V gene: TRBV2; D gene: .; clone size: .; J gene: TRBJ1-4; CDR3 protein: CASSVDTGSGEKLFF; CDR3 DNA: TGTGCCAGCAGTGTGGACACCGGGAGTGGTGAAAAACTGTTTTTT
V gene: TRBV14; D gene: .; clone size: .; J gene: TRBJ2-7; CDR3 protein: CASSQGGSAYEQYF; CDR3 DNA: TGTGCCAGCAGCCAGGGGGGATCAGCCTACGAGCAGTACTTC
V gene: TRBV7-9; D gene: .; clone size: .; J gene: TRBJ2-1; CDR3 protein: CASSSGATTDEQFF; CDR3 DNA: TGTGCCAGCAGCTCTGGGGCAACGACGGATGAGCAGTTCTTC
V gene: TRBV2; D gene: .; clone size: .; J gene: TRBJ2-4; CDR3 protein: CASSELRQIAKNIQYF; CDR3 DNA: TGTGCCAGCAGTGAATTGCGACAAATAGCCAAAAACATTCAGTACTTC
V gene: TRBV4-1; D gene: TRBD1; clone size: .; J gene: TRBJ1-5; CDR3 protein: CASSRTTGGGQPQHF; CDR3 DNA: TGCGCCAGCAGCCGGACTACAGGGGGAGGTCAGCCCCAGCATTTT
V gene: TRBV29-1; D gene: .; clone size: .; J gene: TRBJ1-1; CDR3 protein: CSPGWGGRAFF; CDR3 DNA: TGCAGCCCCGGGTGGGGGGGTCGAGCTTTCTTT
V gene: TRBV6-1; D gene: .; clone size: .; J gene: TRBJ2-7; CDR3 protein: CASSAYEDSPYEQYF; CDR3 DNA: TGTGCCAGCAGTGCGTACGAAGACTCACCCTACGAGCAGTACTTC
V gene: TRBV5-1; D gene: TRBD1; clone size: .; J gene: TRBJ2-1; CDR3 protein: CASSTTGSPINEQFF; CDR3 DNA: TGCGCCAGCAGCACGACAGGGTCTCCGATAAATGAGCAGTTCTTC
V gene: TRBV7-2; D gene: .; clone size: .; J gene: TRBJ1-2; CDR3 protein: CASSLRGTYNYGYTF; CDR3 DNA: TGTGCCAGCAGCTTAAGAGGAACCTACAACTATGGCTACACCTTC
V gene: TRBV5-1; D gene: TRBD1; clone size: few; J gene: TRBJ1-2; CDR3 protein: CASSLLRTGEGYGYTF; CDR3 DNA: TGCGCCAGCAGCTTGTTAAGGACAGGGGAGGGCTATGGCTACACCTTC
V gene: TRBV20-1; D gene: .; clone size: .; J gene: TRBJ2-7; CDR3 protein: CSASAGNEQYF; CDR3 DNA: TGCAGTGCTAGTGCGGGGAACGAGCAGTACTTC
V gene: TRBV4-1; D gene: TRBD1; clone size: .; J gene: TRBJ2-7; CDR3 protein: CASSRRRDSGSYEQYF; CDR3 DNA: TGCGCCAGCAGCCGTCGTAGGGACAGCGGCTCCTACGAGCAGTACTTC
V gene: TRBV4-1; D gene: .; clone size: once; J gene: TRBJ2-2; CDR3 protein: CASQPLDTGELFF; CDR3 DNA: TGCGCCAGCCAACCTTTAGATACCGGGGAGCTGTTTTTT
V gene: TRBV5-6; D gene: TRBD2; clone size: .; J gene: TRBJ2-2; CDR3 protein: CASSMTRTSGAYRTGELFF; CDR3 DNA: TGTGCCAGCAGCATGACAAGGACTAGCGGAGCGTATCGGACCGGGGAGCTGTTTTTT